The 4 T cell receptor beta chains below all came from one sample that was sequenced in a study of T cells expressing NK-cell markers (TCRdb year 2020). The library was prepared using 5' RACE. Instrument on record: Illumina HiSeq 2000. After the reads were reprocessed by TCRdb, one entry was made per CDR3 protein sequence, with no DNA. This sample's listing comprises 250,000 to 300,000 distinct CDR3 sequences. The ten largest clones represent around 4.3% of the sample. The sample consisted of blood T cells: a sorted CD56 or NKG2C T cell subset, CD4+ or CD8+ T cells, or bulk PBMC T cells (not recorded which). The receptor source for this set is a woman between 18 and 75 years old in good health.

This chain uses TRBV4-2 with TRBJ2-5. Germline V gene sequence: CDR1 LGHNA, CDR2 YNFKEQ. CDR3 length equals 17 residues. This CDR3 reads CASSQVGRSDAFETQYF.

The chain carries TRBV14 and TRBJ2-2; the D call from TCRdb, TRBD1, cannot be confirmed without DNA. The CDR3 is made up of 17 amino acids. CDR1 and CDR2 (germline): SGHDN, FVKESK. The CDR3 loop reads CASSQTRDRDNTGELFF.

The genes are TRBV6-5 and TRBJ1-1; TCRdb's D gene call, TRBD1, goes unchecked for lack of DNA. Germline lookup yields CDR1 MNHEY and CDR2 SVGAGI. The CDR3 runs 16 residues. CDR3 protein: CASSYSQQGGSAEAFF.

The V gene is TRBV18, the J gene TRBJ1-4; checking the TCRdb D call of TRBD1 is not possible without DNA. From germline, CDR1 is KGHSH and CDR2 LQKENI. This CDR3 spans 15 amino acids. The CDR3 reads CASSASGTGVEKLFF. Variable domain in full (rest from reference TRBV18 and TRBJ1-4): NAGVMQNPRHLVRRRGQEARLRCSPMKGHSHVYWYRQLPEEGLKFMVYLQKENIIDESGMPKERFSAEFPKEGPSILRIQQVVRGDSAAYFCASSASGTGVEKLFFGSGTQLSVL.